This entry describes one T cell receptor (beta chain). This sample was included in a study of blood T cell repertoires in COVID-19. Assay used: immunoSEQ multiplex PCR; TCRdb lists only in-frame clones, some missing. The sample has fewer than 200,000 clones; around 90% are singletons. The CDR3 totals 13 residues. The germline V and J ends were trimmed by 0 bases and 5 bases, with 5 bases remaining between them. Germline loops: CDR1 MNHEY, CDR2 SVGAGI. Sequenced input: peripheral blood. The V and J genes are TRBV6-5 and TRBJ1-3; unclear D gene. The source of this sequence is a woman older than 75 with COVID-19, enrolled during active disease. The CDR3 is CASSYSSRNTIYF. In DNA, the CDR3 is TGTGCCAGCAGTTACTCGAGTAGAAACACCATATATTTT.